The sequence of this TCR beta chain was determined in a study of CD8+ T cells in alopecia areata. Stated treatment: oral pan-JAK inhibitor, 5-10 mg twice daily. Reverse transcription of extracted RNA yielded cDNA, which provided the sequencing template. TCRdb's table, derived via immunoSEQ multiplex PCR, lists solely in-frame clones and lacks some. The data contain more than 95,000 clones, 85% to 90% of them singletons. The CDR3 length is 17 residues. Trimming pared 3 bases from V and 8 bases from J, leaving 23 bases between. CDR1 is MNHEY, CDR2 SMNVEV, per germline (reference sequence). The chain uses TRBV27 and TRBJ2-1, with D maybe TRBD2 (7 bases). The sequenced sample was CD8+ T cells sorted from blood, obtained at approximately week 34, from a patient treated with tofacitinib. The TCR sequence derives from a human donor with alopecia areata. CDR3 protein: CASSFASGGPSVDEQFF. CDR3 DNA sequence: TGTGCCAGCAGTTTTGCCTCGGGGGGCCCTTCGGTGGATGAGCAGTTCTTC.